These 14 T cell receptor beta chains originate from one sample sequenced in a study of T cells in Graves' hyperthyroidism and ophthalmopathy. Using RNA transcripts as the source, TCR beta CDR3 regions were amplified. Using the HTBI primer set, a first-round RT-PCR was run on the TCR CDR3. TCRdb analysed the multiplex PCR reads with MiXCR anew, one entry per CDR3 protein. Altogether around 99,000 distinct CDR3 sequences are present, about 16% being singletons, with the ten largest covering around 42%. Sample: blood. These TCRs come from a woman in her 50s with Graves' hyperthyroidism.

Many counts were recorded for this clonotype. The V call is TRBV2, the J call TRBJ2-3; D is possibly TRBD2 (6 bases). V was trimmed by 6 bases and J by 2 bases, leaving 12 bases between them. CDR1 is SNHLY, CDR2 FYNNEI, per germline. The CDR3 has 14 amino acids. The DNA for the CDR3 is TGTGCCAGCAGACCACGGGAGCACACAGATACGCAGTATTTT. Residues: CASRPREHTDTQYF.

V usage is TRBV13 and J usage is TRBJ1-1; D remains unclear. Germline values: CDR1 PRHDT, CDR2 FYEKMQ (reference sequence). The CDR3 length is 12 residues. Trimming took off 5 bases at V and 6 bases at J, with 10 bases between the two ends. The CDR3 spells CASSQTDSEAFF. The CDR3 DNA is TGTGCCAGCAGCCAAACGGACTCTGAAGCTTTCTTT.

V and J are TRBV27 and TRBJ1-2, with 7 bases matching TRBD1. CDR1 MNHEY and CDR2 SMNVEV come from the germline V gene (reference sequence). The ends lost 7 bases at V and 4 bases at J; junction bases unmatched: 9. The CDR3 sequence is 14 residues long. CDR3 coding DNA: TGTGCCAGCACCCGACAGGGAGCGACCTATGGCTACACCTTC. It yields the protein CASTRQGATYGYTF.

This clonotype was seen many times. The CDR3 DNA reads as TGTGCCAGTAGCGCCTTCAGGGGGCAGCCTCAAGAGACCCAGTACTTC. Translating it yields CASSAFRGQPQETQYF. This chain connects TRBV19 to TRBJ2-5; 8 bases match TRBD1. Germline V CDR1 and CDR2: LNHDA, SQIVND (reference sequence). This CDR3 is built from 16 residues. V trimming: 6 bases; J trimming: 2 bases; junction bases outside the gene matches: 11.

Many counts were recorded for this clonotype. The V gene is TRBV3-1, the J gene TRBJ2-1; TRBD2 matches 15 bases. Germline trimming cut 3 bases from V and 6 bases from J; bases unmatched to any gene: 3. Germline V gene data show CDR1 as LGHDT and CDR2 as YNNKEL (reference sequence). The CDR3 runs 16 residues. CDR3 loop: CASSQGLAGGSNEQFF. CDR3 nucleotides: TGTGCCAGCAGCCAGGGACTAGCGGGAGGCTCCAATGAGCAGTTCTTC.

This clonotype was counted many times. The V gene is TRBV5-6, the J gene TRBJ2-1; 8 nucleotides align to TRBD2. Germline CDR1 and CDR2: SGHDT and YYEEEE. The CDR3 runs to 14 residues. The ends lost 2 bases at V and 2 bases at J; junction bases unmatched: 0. The CDR3 DNA sequence: TGTGCCAGCAGCTTTAGCGGGACCTACAATGAGCAGTTCTTC. It is translated as CASSFSGTYNEQFF.

This clonotype was found a few times. The chain joins TRBV19 to TRBJ2-4; D possibly corresponds to TRBD2 (5 bases). Per the germline V gene, CDR1 is LNHDA and CDR2 is SQIVND (reference sequence). This CDR3 contains 15 residues. The germline V and J ends were trimmed by 2 bases and 0 bases, with 8 bases remaining between them. The CDR3 DNA follows: TGTGCCAGTAGTATAAGAGGACTAGCCAAAAACATTCAGTACTTC. Its translation: CASSIRGLAKNIQYF. Combining the CDR3 with reference TRBV19 and TRBJ2-4 gives the whole variable domain DGGITQSPKYLFRKEGQNVTLSCEQNLNHDAMYWYRQDPGQGLRLIYYSQIVNDFQKGDIAEGYSVSREKKESFPLTVTSAQKNPTAFYLCASSIRGLAKNIQYFGAGTRLSVL.

This clonotype was observed many times. The chain has TRBV18 and TRBJ2-7; TRBD2 agrees at 14 bases. V dropped 3 bases and J dropped 4; count of bases not matched to a gene: 2. The CDR3 sequence is 15 residues long. Per germline, CDR1 KGHSH and CDR2 LQKENI. For the CDR3, the DNA is TGTGCCAGCTCACCCGGGACTAGCGGGAGTTACGAGCAGTACGTC. It translates to CASSPGTSGSYEQYV.

This clonotype has a count of ten or more. J is TRBJ2-1 and V is TRBV24-1; the match to TRBD2 covers 10 bases. The CDR3 length is 14 residues. CDR1 KGHDR and CDR2 SFDVKD come from the germline V gene. Losses at the gene ends were 4 bases for V and 11 bases for J; bases not matched to a gene: 7. The CDR3 DNA sequence: TGTGCCACCAGTGAAAAAACTAGCGGGAAAAAGCAGTTCTTC. It specifies CATSEKTSGKKQFF.

This clonotype has ten or more counts. The chain employs TRBV5-1 and TRBJ2-1; TRBD2 is a possible D gene (6 bases). Germline loops: CDR1 SGHRS, CDR2 YFSETQ. The length of the CDR3 is 17 residues. Trimming pared 0 bases from V and 0 bases from J, leaving 13 bases between. The CDR3 is CASSLAGLASSYNEQFF. The CDR3 nucleotides read TGCGCCAGCAGCTTGGCCGGGCTAGCGAGCTCCTACAATGAGCAGTTCTTC.

This clonotype was observed at least ten times. The V gene is TRBV5-5, the J gene TRBJ2-7; 9 positions agree with TRBD1. The CDR3 is 16 amino acids. Germline V CDR1 and CDR2: SGHKS, YYEKEE (reference sequence). The J segment lost 6 bases and the V segment lost 0 bases, leaving 10 bases of the junction unmatched. The CDR3 here is CASSLEWRTGEGEQYV. DNA for the CDR3: TGTGCCAGCAGCTTGGAATGGAGGACAGGGGAAGGCGAGCAGTACGTC.

This clonotype was seen many times. This sequence joins TRBV29-1 and TRBJ2-3, with a tentative D call TRBD2 (6 bases). Per the germline V gene, CDR1 is SQVTM and CDR2 is ANQGSEA. Between the trimmed V and J ends, which lost 5 bases and 3 bases, there was a span of 15 bases. The CDR3 has 14 residues. CDR3 in DNA: TGCAGCGTTTTCGCTTTCGGGGGTACAGATACGCAGTATTTT. Its protein is CSVFAFGGTDTQYF.

This clonotype appeared a few times. A much larger clone differs by one base, so this may be a read error. V is TRBV30 and J is TRBJ2-1; no clear D. V shed 1 base and J shed 5 bases, with 0 bases lying between them. The CDR3 has 10 amino acids. Per germline, CDR1 GTSNPN and CDR2 SVGIG (reference sequence). For the CDR3, the DNA is TGTGCCTGGAGTGACAATGAGCAGTTCTTC. Its protein is CAWSDNEQFF.

The gene calls are TRBV18 and TRBJ2-4; TRBD1 matches 9 bases. J gave up 1 base and V 6 bases, and 7 bases lay outside the gene matches. CDR1 is KGHSH, CDR2 LQKENI, per germline. The CDR3 extends over 16 amino acids. CDR3 coding DNA: TGTGCCAGCTCCGGACAGGGGATTTTGGCCAAAAACATTCAGTACTTC. Amino acids: CASSGQGILAKNIQYF.